This entry describes one T cell receptor (beta chain). Its antigen is undetermined. This sample was included in a study of T cell repertoires and HLA-DP antigens. Produced via immunoSEQ multiplex PCR; TCRdb's table is partial and in-frame only. Counted here are around 100,000 clones, nearly 95% occurring once; the ten biggest clones make up about 0.25%. The CDR3 extends over 14 amino acids. The ends were cut back, 3 bases at V and 6 bases at J, with 12 bases in the middle. Germline V lookup: CDR1 ENHRY, CDR2 SYGVKD. The receptor was derived from a woman aged 18-29 years in good health and CMV-seronegative. V gene TRBV10-3 combines with J gene TRBJ2-4; D possibly corresponds to TRBD1 (5 bases). Sequencing used CD4+ T cells from PBMCs. CDR3 amino acids: CAISDRAVLNIQYF. CDR3 bases: TGTGCCATCAGTGACAGGGCGGTCCTAAACATTCAGTACTTC.